These 7 T cell receptor beta chains were sequenced from one sample in a study of cytomegalovirus exposure and HLA in healthy donors. This PCR relied on a set of 60 Vbeta primers and 13 Jbeta primers. The data were produced by immunoSEQ multiplex PCR, yet TCRdb's version contains in-frame clones alone and is incomplete. The repertoire consists of about 130,000 clones, with around 82% occurring once and the leading ten covering 1% to 1.5%. Sequenced material: PBMCs. The receptors shown here come from a man between 45 and 60 years old in good health and CMV-seronegative.

The V gene is TRBV4-1, the J gene TRBJ1-5, with 8 bases matching TRBD1. The ends lost 2 bases at V and 7 bases at J; junction bases unmatched: 7. The V gene's germline CDR1 is MGHRA and CDR2 YSYEKL. The CDR3 sequence is 15 residues long. The CDR3, as DNA: TGCGCCAGCAGCCAACCAGACAGGGGAAGCCAGCCCCAGCATTTT. Amino acids: CASSQPDRGSQPQHF.

The V call is TRBV7-2, the J call TRBJ2-3, with 8 bases identical to TRBD2. Germline CDR1 SGHTA, CDR2 FQGNSA. This CDR3 has 15 amino acids. V trimming: 4 bases; J trimming: 4 bases; junction bases outside the gene matches: 7. The CDR3 is CASSSPGLVPDTQYF. CDR3 DNA sequence: TGTGCCAGCAGCTCACCGGGACTAGTCCCAGATACGCAGTATTTT. Supplemented by reference TRBV7-2 and TRBJ2-3, the full variable domain reads GAGVSQSPSNKVTEKGKDVELRCDPISGHTALYWYRQSLGQGLEFLIYFQGNSAPDKSGLPSDRFSAERTGGSVSTLTIQRTQQEDSAVYLCASSSPGLVPDTQYFGPGTRLTVL.

V usage is TRBV5-4 and J usage is TRBJ2-2; 11 bases match TRBD2. This CDR3 has 17 amino acids. The V and J ends lost 4 bases and 3 bases, in that order; junction bases with no gene match: 8. Germline CDR1 reads SGHNT; CDR2 reads YYREEE (reference sequence). The CDR3 here is CASSPRLTSGDTGELFF. CDR3 bases: TGTGCCAGCAGCCCCCGATTGACTAGCGGGGACACCGGGGAGCTGTTTTTT.

This clone was detected a few times. The rearrangement joins TRBV7-2 to TRBJ2-3; the match to TRBD2 covers 14 bases. The CDR3 extends over 17 amino acids. The ends lost 5 bases at V and 6 bases at J; junction bases unmatched: 10. Germline V CDR1 and CDR2: SGHTA, FQGNSA. The CDR3 DNA sequence: TGTGCCAGCAGCCGGAGACTAGCGGGAGGGCCACTGGATACGCAGTATTTT. Protein sequence: CASSRRLAGGPLDTQYF.

The V and J genes are TRBV6-1 and TRBJ2-7; 7 positions agree with TRBD1. The CDR3 spans 15 residues. Unmatched junction bases numbered 12, after V lost 4 bases and J lost 6 bases. Germline V CDR1 and CDR2: MNHNS, SASEGT. The CDR3: CASSADRDMAREQYF. DNA of the CDR3: TGTGCCAGCAGTGCAGACAGGGATATGGCGCGCGAGCAGTACTTC.

The chain employs TRBV27 and TRBJ1-2; 8 bases line up with TRBD1. After removal of 5 bases from V and 2 bases from J, the junction contained 4 bases not matched to a gene. There are 14 residues in the CDR3. CDR1 is MNHEY and CDR2 is SMNVEV in the germline V gene (reference sequence). The CDR3: CASSGQGANYGYTF. The CDR3 DNA follows: TGTGCCAGCAGTGGACAGGGAGCAAACTATGGCTACACCTTC.

The chain employs TRBV19 and TRBJ1-5, with D unclear. The germline V gene has CDR1 LNHDA and CDR2 SQIVND (reference sequence). The CDR3 covers 12 residues. V shed 5 bases and J shed 5 bases, with 7 bases lying between them. CDR3 coding DNA: TGTGCCAGTAGTGTGTCGGATCAGCCCCAGCATTTT. Protein sequence: CASSVSDQPQHF.